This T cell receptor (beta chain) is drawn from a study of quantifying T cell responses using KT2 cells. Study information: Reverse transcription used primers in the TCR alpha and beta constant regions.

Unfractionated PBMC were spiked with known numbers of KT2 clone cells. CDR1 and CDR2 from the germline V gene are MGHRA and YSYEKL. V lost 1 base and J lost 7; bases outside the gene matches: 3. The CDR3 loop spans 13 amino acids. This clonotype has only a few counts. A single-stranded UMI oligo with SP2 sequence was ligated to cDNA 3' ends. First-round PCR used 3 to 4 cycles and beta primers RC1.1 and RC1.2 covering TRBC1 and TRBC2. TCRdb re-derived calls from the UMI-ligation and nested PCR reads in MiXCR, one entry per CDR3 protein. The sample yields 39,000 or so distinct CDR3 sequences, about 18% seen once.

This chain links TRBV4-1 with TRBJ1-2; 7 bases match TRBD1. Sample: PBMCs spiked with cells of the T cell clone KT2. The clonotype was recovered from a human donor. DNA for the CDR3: TGCGCCAGCAGCCAAGGCACAGGGGTTGGCTACACCTTC. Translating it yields CASSQGTGVGYTF.